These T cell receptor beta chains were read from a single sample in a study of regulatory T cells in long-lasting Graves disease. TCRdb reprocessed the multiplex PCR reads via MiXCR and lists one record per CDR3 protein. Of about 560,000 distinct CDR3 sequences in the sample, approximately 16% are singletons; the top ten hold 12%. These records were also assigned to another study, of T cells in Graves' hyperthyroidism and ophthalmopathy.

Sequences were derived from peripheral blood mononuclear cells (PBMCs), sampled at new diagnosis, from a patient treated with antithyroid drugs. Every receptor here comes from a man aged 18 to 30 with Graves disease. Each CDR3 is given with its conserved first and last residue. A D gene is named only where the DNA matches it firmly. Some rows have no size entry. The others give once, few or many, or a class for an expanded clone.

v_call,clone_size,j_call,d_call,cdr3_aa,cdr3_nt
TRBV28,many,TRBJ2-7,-,CASSRDLRGTEQYF,TGTGCCAGCAGTCGGGACCTGAGGGGAACCGAGCAGTACTTC
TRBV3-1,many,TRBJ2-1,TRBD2,CASSHSETSGTEQFF,TGTGCCAGCAGCCATTCTGAGACTAGCGGCACTGAGCAGTTCTTC
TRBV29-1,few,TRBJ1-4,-,CSAPWRTEKLFF,TGCAGCGCCCCCTGGAGAACTGAAAAACTGTTTTTT
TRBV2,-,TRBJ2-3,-,CASSSLLADTQYF,TGTGCCAGCAGTTCCCTCTTGGCAGATACGCAGTATTTT
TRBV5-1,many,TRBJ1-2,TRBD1,CASSSGQTYGYTF,TGCGCCAGCAGCTCGGGACAGACTTATGGCTACACCTTC
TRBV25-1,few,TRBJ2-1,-,CASSDVTGYNEQFF,TGTGCCAGCAGTGATGTAACCGGTTACAATGAGCAGTTCTTC
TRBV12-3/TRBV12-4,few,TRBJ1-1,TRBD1,CASTLQGARAFF,TGTGCCAGCACTCTACAGGGGGCCAGGGCTTTCTTT
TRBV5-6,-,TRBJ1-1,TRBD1,CASRPQGAAEAFF,TGTGCCAGCAGGCCTCAGGGGGCCGCTGAAGCTTTCTTT
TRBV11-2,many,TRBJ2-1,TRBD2,CASSLMTSGLSYNEQFF,TGTGCCAGCAGCTTAATGACTAGCGGTCTTAGCTACAATGAGCAGTTCTTC
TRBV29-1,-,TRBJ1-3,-,CSVGGDSGNTIYF,TGCAGCGTCGGAGGAGACTCTGGAAACACCATATATTTT
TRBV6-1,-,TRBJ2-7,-,CASTTRGLFGEQYF,TGTGCCAGCACTACCCGGGGATTGTTCGGCGAGCAGTACTTC
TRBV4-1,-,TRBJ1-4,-,CASSQKGLTNEKLFF,TGCGCCAGCAGCCAAAAGGGACTAACTAATGAAAAACTGTTTTTT
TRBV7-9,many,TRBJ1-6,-,CASSLAGFYSPLHF,TGTGCCAGCAGCTTAGCCGGGTTTTATTCACCCCTCCACTTT
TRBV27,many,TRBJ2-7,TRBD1,CASSLRGQGYEQYF,TGTGCCAGCAGTTTACGAGGACAGGGGTACGAGCAGTACTTC
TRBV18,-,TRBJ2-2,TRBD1,CASSRGGETNTGELFF,TGTGCCAGCTCACGAGGGGGCGAGACGAACACCGGGGAGCTGTTTTTT
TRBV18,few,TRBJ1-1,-,CASSPRPGRDTEAFF,TGTGCCAGCTCACCGCGACCCGGGCGGGACACTGAAGCTTTCTTT
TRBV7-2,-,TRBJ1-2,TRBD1,CASSLSTGDYGYTF,TGTGCCAGCAGCTTATCGACAGGGGACTATGGCTACACCTTC
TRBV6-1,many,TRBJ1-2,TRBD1,CASRAPGTGFGYTF,TGTGCCAGCAGAGCGCCCGGGACAGGTTTTGGCTACACCTTC
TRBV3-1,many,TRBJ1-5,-,CASSPGPFNQPQHF,TGTGCCAGCAGCCCCGGGCCTTTCAATCAGCCCCAGCATTTT
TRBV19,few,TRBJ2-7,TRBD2,CASRLAGEREQYF,TGTGCCAGTAGATTAGCGGGAGAACGCGAGCAGTACTTC
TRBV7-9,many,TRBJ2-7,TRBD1,CASSLAGGQGYEQYF,TGTGCCAGCAGCTTAGCTGGGGGACAGGGCTACGAGCAGTACTTC
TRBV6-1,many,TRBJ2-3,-,CASKDPGTDTQYF,TGTGCCAGCAAAGACCCTGGCACAGATACGCAGTATTTT
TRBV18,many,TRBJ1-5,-,CASSPQGHQPQHF,TGTGCCAGCTCACCGCAGGGCCATCAGCCCCAGCATTTT
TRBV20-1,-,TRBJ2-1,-,CSARWDEQLF,TGCAGTGCTAGATGGGATGAGCAGCTCTTC
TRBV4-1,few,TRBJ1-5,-,CASSQDIGQINQPQHF,TGCGCCAGCAGCCAAGATATCGGACAAATAAATCAGCCCCAGCATTTT
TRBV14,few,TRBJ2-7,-,CASSQDRGQDEQYF,TGTGCCAGCAGCCAAGACAGGGGTCAGGACGAGCAGTACTTC
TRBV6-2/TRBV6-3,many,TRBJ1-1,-,CASSYSSRNTEAFF,TGTGCCAGCAGTTACTCGTCCAGGAACACTGAAGCTTTCTTT
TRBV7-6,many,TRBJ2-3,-,CASSLSGPSTDTQYF,TGTGCCAGCAGCTTATCCGGTCCTAGCACAGATACGCAGTATTTT
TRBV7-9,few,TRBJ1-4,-,CASSQHMIATNEKLFF,TGTGCCAGCAGCCAACACATGATTGCAACTAATGAAAAACTGTTTTTT
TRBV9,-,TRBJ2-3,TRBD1,CASSVDRGLRDTQYF,TGTGCCAGCAGCGTAGACAGGGGGCTAAGAGATACGCAGTATTTT
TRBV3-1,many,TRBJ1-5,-,CASSLGTMARFAQHF,TGTGCCAGCAGCCTAGGGACAATGGCCCGGTTTGCCCAGCATTTT
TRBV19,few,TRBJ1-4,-,CASSIMGATTEKLFF,TGTGCCAGTAGTATTATGGGTGCAACTACTGAAAAACTGTTTTTT
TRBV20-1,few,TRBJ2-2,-,CSVGVGTGELFF,TGCAGTGTGGGAGTCGGCACCGGGGAGCTGTTTTTT
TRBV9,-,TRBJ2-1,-,CASSASGLDRNEQFF,TGTGCCAGCAGCGCCTCGGGGTTAGATCGGAATGAGCAGTTCTTC
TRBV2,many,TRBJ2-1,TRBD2,CASREGLAGGFHQFF,TGTGCCAGCAGGGAGGGACTAGCGGGAGGGTTCCACCAGTTCTTC
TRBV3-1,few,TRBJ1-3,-,CASSQPRETGNTIYF,TGTGCCAGCAGCCAACCCAGGGAGACTGGAAACACCATATATTTT
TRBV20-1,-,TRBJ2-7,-,CSALQTGTYYEQYF,TGCAGTGCTCTTCAGACAGGAACATACTACGAGCAGTACTTC
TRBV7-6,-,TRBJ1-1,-,CASSLGVRELSEAFF,TGTGCCAGCAGCTTAGGGGTCAGGGAATTGTCTGAAGCTTTCTTT
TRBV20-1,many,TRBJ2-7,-,CSASGVAGGRGYEQYF,TGCAGTGCTAGTGGTGTAGCAGGGGGGCGAGGGTACGAGCAGTACTTC
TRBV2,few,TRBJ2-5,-,CASSEVDSSGETQYF,TGTGCCAGCAGTGAAGTGGATAGTTCGGGCGAGACCCAGTACTTC
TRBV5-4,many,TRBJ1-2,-,CASSPRTRQENGYTF,TGTGCCAGCAGCCCACGGACCCGACAGGAAAATGGCTACACCTTC
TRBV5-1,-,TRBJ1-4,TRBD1,CASSLRGTGEEKLFF,TGCGCCAGCAGCTTGAGGGGGACAGGGGAGGAAAAACTGTTTTTT
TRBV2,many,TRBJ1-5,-,CASSEASLDHPQHF,TGTGCCAGCAGTGAAGCTAGCCTTGATCATCCCCAGCATTTT
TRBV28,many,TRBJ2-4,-,CASSLDRTGTGVAKNIQYF,TGTGCCAGCAGTTTAGACCGGACCGGGACTGGGGTAGCCAAAAACATTCAGTACTTC
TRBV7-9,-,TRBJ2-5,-,CASSLTTYQETQYF,TGTGCCAGCAGCTTAACGACATACCAAGAGACCCAGTACTTC
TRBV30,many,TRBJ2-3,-,CAYEGVTDTQYF,TGTGCCTATGAAGGGGTTACAGATACGCAGTATTTT